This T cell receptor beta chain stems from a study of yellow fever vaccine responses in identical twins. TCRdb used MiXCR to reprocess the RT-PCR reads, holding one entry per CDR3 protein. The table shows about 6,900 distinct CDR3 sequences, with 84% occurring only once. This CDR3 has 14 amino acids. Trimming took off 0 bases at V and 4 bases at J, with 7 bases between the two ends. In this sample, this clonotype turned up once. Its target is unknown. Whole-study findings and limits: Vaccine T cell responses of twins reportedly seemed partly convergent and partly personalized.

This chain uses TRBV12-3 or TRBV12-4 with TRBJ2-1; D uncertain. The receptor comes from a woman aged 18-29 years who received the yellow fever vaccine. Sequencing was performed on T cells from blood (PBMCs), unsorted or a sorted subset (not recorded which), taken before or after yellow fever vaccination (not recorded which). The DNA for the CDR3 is TGTGCCAGCAGTTTAGCCCTGGGATACAATGAGCAGTTCTTC. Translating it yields CASSLALGYNEQFF.